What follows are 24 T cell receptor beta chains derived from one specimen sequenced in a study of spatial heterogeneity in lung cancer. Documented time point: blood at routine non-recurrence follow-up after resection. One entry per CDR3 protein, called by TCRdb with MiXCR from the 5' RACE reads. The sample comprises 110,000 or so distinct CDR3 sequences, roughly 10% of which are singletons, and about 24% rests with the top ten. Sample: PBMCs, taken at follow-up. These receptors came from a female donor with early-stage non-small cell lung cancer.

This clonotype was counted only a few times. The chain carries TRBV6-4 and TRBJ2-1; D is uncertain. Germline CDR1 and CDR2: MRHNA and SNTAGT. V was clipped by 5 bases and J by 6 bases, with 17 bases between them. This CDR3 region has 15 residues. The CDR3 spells CASSLLGGKSNEQFF. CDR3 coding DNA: TGTGCCAGCAGTCTCCTTGGCGGCAAATCCAATGAGCAGTTCTTC.

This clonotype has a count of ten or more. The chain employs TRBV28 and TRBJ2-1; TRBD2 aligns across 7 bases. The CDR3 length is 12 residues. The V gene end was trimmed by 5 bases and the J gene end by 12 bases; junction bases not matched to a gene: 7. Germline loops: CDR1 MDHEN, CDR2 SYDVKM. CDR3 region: CASSHQRGWQFF. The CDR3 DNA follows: TGTGCCAGCAGTCACCAGCGGGGCTGGCAGTTCTTC.

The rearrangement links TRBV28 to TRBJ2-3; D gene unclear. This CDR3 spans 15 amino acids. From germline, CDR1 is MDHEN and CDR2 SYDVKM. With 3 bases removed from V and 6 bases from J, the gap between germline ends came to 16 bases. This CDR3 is CASSLPQSGFDTQYF. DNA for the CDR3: TGTGCCAGCAGTTTGCCCCAGTCAGGTTTCGATACGCAGTATTTT.

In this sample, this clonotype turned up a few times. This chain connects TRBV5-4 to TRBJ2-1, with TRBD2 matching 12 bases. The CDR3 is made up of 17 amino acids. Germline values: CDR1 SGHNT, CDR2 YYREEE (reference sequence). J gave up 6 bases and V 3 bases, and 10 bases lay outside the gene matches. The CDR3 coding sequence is TGTGCCAGCAGCTCCCCTAGCGGGAGGGCCGGGGGCAATGAGCAGTTCTTC. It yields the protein CASSSPSGRAGGNEQFF.

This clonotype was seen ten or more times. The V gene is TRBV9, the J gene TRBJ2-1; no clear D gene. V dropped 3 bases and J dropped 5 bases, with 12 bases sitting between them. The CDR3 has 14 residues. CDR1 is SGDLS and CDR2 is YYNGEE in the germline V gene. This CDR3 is CASSARLSNNEQFF. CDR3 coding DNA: TGTGCCAGCAGCGCCAGACTGAGTAACAATGAGCAGTTCTTC.

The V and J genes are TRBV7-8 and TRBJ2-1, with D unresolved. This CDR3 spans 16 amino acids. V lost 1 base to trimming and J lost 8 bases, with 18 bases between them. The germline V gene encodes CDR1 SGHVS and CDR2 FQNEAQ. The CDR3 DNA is TGTGCCAGCAGCTTAGGGGCCGGGCCATTCGTCGATGAGCAGTTCTTC. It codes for CASSLGAGPFVDEQFF.

This chain's CDR3 is CASSQGLSRGIMNTEAFF. The CDR3 DNA reads TGTGCCAGCAGCCAAGGTTTGAGCAGAGGAATCATGAACACTGAAGCTTTCTTT. The chain is built from TRBV14 and TRBJ1-1, with D unresolved. V dropped 1 base and J dropped 0 bases, with 18 bases sitting between them. Germline lookup yields CDR1 SGHDN and CDR2 FVKESK. CDR3 size: 18 residues. The complete variable domain, with remaining parts taken from reference TRBV14 and TRBJ1-1, reads EAGVTQFPSHSVIEKGQTVTLRCDPISGHDNLYWYRRVMGKEIKFLLHFVKESKQDESGMPNNRFLAERTGGTYSTLKVQPAELEDSGVYFCASSQGLSRGIMNTEAFFGQGTRLTVV.

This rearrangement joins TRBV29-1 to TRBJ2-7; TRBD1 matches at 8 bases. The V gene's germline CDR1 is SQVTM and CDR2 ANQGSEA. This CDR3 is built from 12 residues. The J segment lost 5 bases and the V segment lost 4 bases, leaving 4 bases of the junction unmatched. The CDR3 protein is CSVVQGVHEQYF. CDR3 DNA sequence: TGCAGCGTTGTACAGGGGGTACACGAGCAGTACTTC.

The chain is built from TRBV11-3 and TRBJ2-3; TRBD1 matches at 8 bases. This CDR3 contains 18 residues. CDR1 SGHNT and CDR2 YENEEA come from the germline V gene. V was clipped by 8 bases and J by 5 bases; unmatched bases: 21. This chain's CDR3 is CASVFGRGRATTGDTQYF. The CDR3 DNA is TGTGCCAGCGTATTTGGCAGGGGGCGCGCGACAACAGGAGATACGCAGTATTTT.

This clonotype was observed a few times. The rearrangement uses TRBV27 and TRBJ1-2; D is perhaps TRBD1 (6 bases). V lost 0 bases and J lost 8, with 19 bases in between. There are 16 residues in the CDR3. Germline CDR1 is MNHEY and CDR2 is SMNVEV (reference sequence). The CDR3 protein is CASSLSGQGYLNGYTF. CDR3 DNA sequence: TGTGCCAGCAGTTTATCGGGGCAGGGGTATCTTAACGGCTACACCTTC.

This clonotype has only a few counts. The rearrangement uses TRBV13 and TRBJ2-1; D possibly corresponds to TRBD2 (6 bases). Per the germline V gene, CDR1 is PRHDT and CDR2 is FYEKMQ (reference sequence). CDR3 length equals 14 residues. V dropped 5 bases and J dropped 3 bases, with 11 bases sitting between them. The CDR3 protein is CASSRLADYNEQFF. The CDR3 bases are TGTGCCAGCAGCCGGTTAGCGGACTACAATGAGCAGTTCTTC. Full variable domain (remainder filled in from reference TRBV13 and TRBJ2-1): AAGVIQSPRHLIKEKRETATLKCYPIPRHDTVYWYQQGPGQDPQFLISFYEKMQSDKGSIPDRFSAQQFSDYHSELNMSSLELGDSALYFCASSRLADYNEQFFGPGTRLTVL.

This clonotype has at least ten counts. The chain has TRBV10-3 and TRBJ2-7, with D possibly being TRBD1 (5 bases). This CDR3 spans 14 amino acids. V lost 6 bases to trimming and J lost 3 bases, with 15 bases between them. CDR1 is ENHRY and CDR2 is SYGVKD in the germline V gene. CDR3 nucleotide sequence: TGTGCCATCAGGGAGCAGGGCCCTAACTACGAGCAGTACTTC. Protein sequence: CAIREQGPNYEQYF.

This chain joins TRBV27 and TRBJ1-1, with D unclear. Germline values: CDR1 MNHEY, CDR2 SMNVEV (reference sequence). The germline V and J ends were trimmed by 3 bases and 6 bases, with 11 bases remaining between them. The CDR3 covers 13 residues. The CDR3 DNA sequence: TGTGCCAGCAGTTTGGGGTATCCCCCTGAAGCTTTCTTT. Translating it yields CASSLGYPPEAFF.

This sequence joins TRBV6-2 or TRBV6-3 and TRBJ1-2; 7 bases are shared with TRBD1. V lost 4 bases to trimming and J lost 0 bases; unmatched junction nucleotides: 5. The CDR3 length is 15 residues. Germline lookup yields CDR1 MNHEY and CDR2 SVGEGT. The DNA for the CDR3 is TGTGCCAGCAGTTGGACAGGAACTCCTAACTATGGCTACACCTTC. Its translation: CASSWTGTPNYGYTF.

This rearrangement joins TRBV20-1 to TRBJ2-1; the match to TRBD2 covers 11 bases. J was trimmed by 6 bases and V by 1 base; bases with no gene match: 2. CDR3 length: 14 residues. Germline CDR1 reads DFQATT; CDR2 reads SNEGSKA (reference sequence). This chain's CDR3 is CSARVAGGGNEQFF. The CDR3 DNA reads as TGCAGTGCTAGAGTAGCGGGAGGGGGCAATGAGCAGTTCTTC.

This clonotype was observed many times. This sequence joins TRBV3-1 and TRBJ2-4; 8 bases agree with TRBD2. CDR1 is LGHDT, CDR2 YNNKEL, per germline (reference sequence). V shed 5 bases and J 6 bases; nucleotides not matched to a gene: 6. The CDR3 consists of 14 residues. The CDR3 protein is CASSNSGKGNIQYF. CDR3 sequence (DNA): TGTGCCAGCAGCAATAGCGGGAAGGGAAACATTCAGTACTTC.

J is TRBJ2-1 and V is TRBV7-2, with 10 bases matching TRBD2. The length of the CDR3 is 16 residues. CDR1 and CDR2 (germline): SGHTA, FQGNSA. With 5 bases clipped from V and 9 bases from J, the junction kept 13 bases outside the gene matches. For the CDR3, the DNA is TGTGCCAGCAGCCTAACCAGCGGGAGGGCCCGACCTGAGCAGTTCTTC. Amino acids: CASSLTSGRARPEQFF.

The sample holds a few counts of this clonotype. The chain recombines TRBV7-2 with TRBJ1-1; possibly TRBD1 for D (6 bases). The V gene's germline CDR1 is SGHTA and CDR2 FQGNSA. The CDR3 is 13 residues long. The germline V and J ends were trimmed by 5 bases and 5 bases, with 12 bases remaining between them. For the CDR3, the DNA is TGTGCCAGCAGCACCGACAGGCGTACTGAAGCTTTCTTT. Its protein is CASSTDRRTEAFF. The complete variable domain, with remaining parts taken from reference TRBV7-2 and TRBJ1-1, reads GAGVSQSPSNKVTEKGKDVELRCDPISGHTALYWYRQSLGQGLEFLIYFQGNSAPDKSGLPSDRFSAERTGGSVSTLTIQRTQQEDSAVYLCASSTDRRTEAFFGQGTRLTVV.

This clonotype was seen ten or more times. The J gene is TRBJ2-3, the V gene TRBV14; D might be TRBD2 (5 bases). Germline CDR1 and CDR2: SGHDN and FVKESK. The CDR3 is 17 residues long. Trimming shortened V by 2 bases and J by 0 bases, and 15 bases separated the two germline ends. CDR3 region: CASSQKKSGWSTDTQYF. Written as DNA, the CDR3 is TGTGCCAGCAGCCAAAAGAAATCGGGATGGAGCACAGATACGCAGTATTTT.

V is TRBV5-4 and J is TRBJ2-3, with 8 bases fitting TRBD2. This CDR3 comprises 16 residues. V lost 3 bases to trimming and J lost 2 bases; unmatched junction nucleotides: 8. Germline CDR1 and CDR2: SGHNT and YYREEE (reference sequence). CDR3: CASSYKLAEDTDTQYF. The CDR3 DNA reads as TGTGCCAGCAGCTACAAACTAGCGGAAGACACAGATACGCAGTATTTT.

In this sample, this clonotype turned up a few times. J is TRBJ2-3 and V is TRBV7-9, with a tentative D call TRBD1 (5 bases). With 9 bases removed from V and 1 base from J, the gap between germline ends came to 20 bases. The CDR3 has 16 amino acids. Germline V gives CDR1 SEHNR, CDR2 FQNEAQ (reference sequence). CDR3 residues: CASRRWVDRRTDTQYF. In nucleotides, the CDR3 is TGTGCCAGTAGGCGGTGGGTCGACAGACGCACAGATACGCAGTATTTT.

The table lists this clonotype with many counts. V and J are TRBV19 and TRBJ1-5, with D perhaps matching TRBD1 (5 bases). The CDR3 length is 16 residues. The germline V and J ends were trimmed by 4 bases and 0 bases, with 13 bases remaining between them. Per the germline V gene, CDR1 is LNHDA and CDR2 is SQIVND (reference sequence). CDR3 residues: CASSNGRDHSNQPQHF. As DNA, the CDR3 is TGTGCCAGTAGTAACGGCAGGGATCATAGCAATCAGCCCCAGCATTTT.

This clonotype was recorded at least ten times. This CDR3 reads CASSGVRGRLETQYF. In DNA, the CDR3 is TGTGCCAGCAGTGGGGTCAGAGGCCGGCTTGAGACCCAGTACTTC. The chain employs TRBV2 and TRBJ2-5; D unresolved. There are 15 residues in the CDR3. The V end lost 4 bases, the J end lost 5 bases, and 17 bases lay between the germline ends. Per the germline V gene, CDR1 is SNHLY and CDR2 is FYNNEI. Based on the CDR3 plus reference TRBV2 and TRBJ2-5, the full variable domain is EPEVTQTPSHQVTQMGQEVILRCVPISNHLYFYWYRQILGQKVEFLVSFYNNEISEKSEIFDDQFSVERPDGSNFTLKIRSTKLEDSAMYFCASSGVRGRLETQYFGPGTRLLVL.

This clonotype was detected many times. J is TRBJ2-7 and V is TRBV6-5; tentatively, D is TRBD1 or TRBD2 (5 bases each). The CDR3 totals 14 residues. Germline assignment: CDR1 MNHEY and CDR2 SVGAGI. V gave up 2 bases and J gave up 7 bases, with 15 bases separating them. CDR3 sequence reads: CASSYRDRDKEQYF. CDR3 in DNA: TGTGCCAGCAGTTACCGGGACCGAGATAAGGAGCAGTACTTC.